These T cell receptor beta chains were read from a single sample in a study of technical replicates of blood from several donors. Sequencing was performed with immunoSEQ multiplex PCR; in TCRdb, only in-frame clones are kept and a portion is missing. The sample holds more than 65,000 clones; roughly 94% are singletons and the top ten take roughly 0.25%. Sample: T cells isolated from PBMCs. Receptors originate from a human donor in good health. Each CDR3 is given with its conserved first and last residue. The order of the fields is clone size, D gene, J gene, V gene, CDR3 protein, CDR3 DNA. A D gene is named only where the DNA matches it firmly. Where a row states a size, it is once, few, many or the class of an expanded clone; other rows omit it.

clone size: .
D gene: .
J gene: TRBJ1-2
V gene: TRBV5-4
CDR3 protein: CASSLNPGSNYGYTF
CDR3 DNA: TGTGCCAGCAGCTTGAATCCAGGCAGTAACTATGGCTACACCTTC

clone size: once
D gene: .
J gene: TRBJ2-3
V gene: TRBV5-6
CDR3 protein: CASSLYVTTSTDTQYF
CDR3 DNA: TGTGCCAGCAGCTTGTACGTAACGACTAGCACAGATACGCAGTATTTT

clone size: .
D gene: TRBD2
J gene: TRBJ2-1
V gene: TRBV7-9
CDR3 protein: CAAAGGFNEQFF
CDR3 DNA: TGTGCCGCAGCGGGAGGGTTCAATGAGCAGTTCTTC

clone size: .
D gene: .
J gene: TRBJ2-7
V gene: TRBV29-1
CDR3 protein: CSVEDWQTYEQYF
CDR3 DNA: TGCAGCGTTGAAGATTGGCAGACCTACGAGCAGTACTTC

clone size: .
D gene: TRBD2
J gene: TRBJ2-5
V gene: TRBV29-1
CDR3 protein: CSVELAGWGQETQYF
CDR3 DNA: TGCAGCGTTGAATTAGCGGGATGGGGCCAAGAGACCCAGTACTTC

clone size: .
D gene: TRBD2
J gene: TRBJ2-1
V gene: TRBV7-6
CDR3 protein: CASSSLAGGRDNEQFF
CDR3 DNA: TGTGCCAGCAGCTCCTTAGCGGGAGGGCGGGATAATGAGCAGTTCTTC

clone size: .
D gene: TRBD1
J gene: TRBJ1-5
V gene: TRBV6-5
CDR3 protein: CASSYRTGKNQPQHF
CDR3 DNA: TGTGCCAGCAGTTATAGGACAGGGAAGAATCAGCCCCAGCATTTT

clone size: .
D gene: TRBD2
J gene: TRBJ2-5
V gene: TRBV6-6
CDR3 protein: CASQDSGKETQYF
CDR3 DNA: TGTGCCAGCCAAGACAGCGGGAAAGAGACCCAGTACTTC

clone size: .
D gene: .
J gene: TRBJ1-3
V gene: TRBV7-2
CDR3 protein: CASSLHYAGSLGNTIYF
CDR3 DNA: TGTGCCAGCAGCTTACATTATGCAGGGTCGCTGGGAAACACCATATATTTT

clone size: .
D gene: .
J gene: TRBJ1-5
V gene: TRBV6-1
CDR3 protein: CASSEARGAPRQPQHF
CDR3 DNA: TGTGCCAGCAGTGAAGCTCGGGGGGCGCCGAGACAGCCCCAGCATTTT

clone size: .
D gene: .
J gene: TRBJ2-5
V gene: TRBV9
CDR3 protein: CASSVAQQETQYF
CDR3 DNA: TGTGCCAGCAGCGTTGCTCAGCAAGAGACCCAGTACTTC

clone size: .
D gene: .
J gene: TRBJ1-5
V gene: TRBV6-6
CDR3 protein: CASTPLQGRPQHF
CDR3 DNA: TGTGCCAGCACCCCACTACAGGGTAGGCCCCAGCATTTT

clone size: .
D gene: .
J gene: TRBJ2-1
V gene: TRBV11-3
CDR3 protein: CASSLQVGDRNNEQFF
CDR3 DNA: TGTGCCAGCAGCTTACAAGTGGGAGATAGGAACAATGAGCAGTTCTTC

clone size: .
D gene: .
J gene: TRBJ1-2
V gene: TRBV28
CDR3 protein: CASSIKGVGYTF
CDR3 DNA: TGTGCCAGCAGCATTAAGGGGGTTGGCTACACCTTC

clone size: .
D gene: TRBD1
J gene: TRBJ2-7
V gene: TRBV5-1
CDR3 protein: CASSLTGAPYEQYF
CDR3 DNA: TGCGCCAGCAGCTTGACAGGGGCGCCCTACGAGCAGTACTTC

clone size: .
D gene: TRBD1
J gene: TRBJ1-5
V gene: TRBV6-1
CDR3 protein: CASLDRTVDQPQHF
CDR3 DNA: TGTGCCAGCCTGGACAGGACGGTTGATCAGCCCCAGCATTTT

clone size: .
D gene: .
J gene: TRBJ2-1
V gene: TRBV19
CDR3 protein: CASSIVWRDYNEQFF
CDR3 DNA: TGTGCCAGTAGTATCGTCTGGCGGGACTACAATGAGCAGTTCTTC

clone size: .
D gene: .
J gene: TRBJ2-2
V gene: TRBV9
CDR3 protein: CASSDPGGGRTGELFF
CDR3 DNA: TGTGCCAGCAGCGATCCGGGTGGGGGCCGGACCGGGGAGCTGTTTTTT

clone size: .
D gene: TRBD2
J gene: TRBJ2-5
V gene: TRBV27
CDR3 protein: CASSPYLGIAGGIQTQYF
CDR3 DNA: TGTGCCAGCAGTCCGTACTTGGGAATAGCGGGGGGCATACAGACCCAGTACTTC

clone size: once
D gene: TRBD1
J gene: TRBJ2-7
V gene: TRBV5-4
CDR3 protein: CASSPRTGNSYEQYF
CDR3 DNA: TGTGCCAGCAGCCCGCGGACAGGGAACTCCTACGAGCAGTACTTC

clone size: .
D gene: .
J gene: TRBJ1-5
V gene: TRBV28
CDR3 protein: CASSFPLQPQHF
CDR3 DNA: TGTGCCAGCAGTTTTCCCCTTCAGCCCCAGCATTTT

clone size: .
D gene: TRBD1
J gene: TRBJ1-5
V gene: TRBV6-5
CDR3 protein: CASSYGQEHQPQHF
CDR3 DNA: TGTGCCAGCAGTTACGGACAGGAGCATCAGCCCCAGCATTTT

clone size: .
D gene: .
J gene: TRBJ2-1
V gene: TRBV7-6
CDR3 protein: CASSLVGWTDSYNEQFF
CDR3 DNA: TGTGCCAGCAGCTTGGTGGGCTGGACAGATTCCTACAATGAGCAGTTCTTC

clone size: .
D gene: .
J gene: TRBJ2-7
V gene: TRBV5-1
CDR3 protein: CASSQPDEQYF
CDR3 DNA: TGCGCCAGCAGCCAACCAGACGAGCAGTACTTC

clone size: .
D gene: TRBD2
J gene: TRBJ2-1
V gene: TRBV10-3
CDR3 protein: CAIKGAGYNEQFF
CDR3 DNA: TGTGCCATCAAAGGAGCGGGGTACAATGAGCAGTTCTTC

clone size: .
D gene: .
J gene: TRBJ1-5
V gene: TRBV6-5
CDR3 protein: CASSSRTGVRPQHF
CDR3 DNA: TGTGCCAGCAGTTCCAGGACTGGGGTTAGGCCCCAGCATTTT

clone size: .
D gene: .
J gene: TRBJ1-4
V gene: TRBV30
CDR3 protein: CAWSRGGNEKLFF
CDR3 DNA: TGTGCCTGGAGTCGGGGGGGAAATGAAAAACTGTTTTTT

clone size: once
D gene: TRBD2
J gene: TRBJ2-5
V gene: TRBV5-1
CDR3 protein: CASSFSSGRIRETQYF
CDR3 DNA: TGCGCCAGCAGCTTCTCTAGCGGGAGGATTAGGGAGACCCAGTACTTC

clone size: .
D gene: .
J gene: TRBJ2-7
V gene: TRBV10-1
CDR3 protein: CASRDSFSYEQYF
CDR3 DNA: TGCGCCAGCAGGGACAGCTTCTCCTACGAGCAGTACTTC

clone size: few
D gene: .
J gene: TRBJ1-5
V gene: TRBV2
CDR3 protein: CASSETGSNQPQHF
CDR3 DNA: TGTGCCAGCAGTGAAACGGGTAGCAATCAGCCCCAGCATTTT

clone size: .
D gene: .
J gene: TRBJ2-5
V gene: TRBV28
CDR3 protein: CASSLLAEGPRTQYF
CDR3 DNA: TGTGCCAGCAGTTTATTAGCGGAGGGCCCCAGGACCCAGTACTTC

clone size: .
D gene: .
J gene: TRBJ2-1
V gene: TRBV2
CDR3 protein: CARKLSGPSSYNEQFF
CDR3 DNA: TGTGCCAGGAAATTATCAGGGCCGAGCTCCTACAATGAGCAGTTCTTC

clone size: .
D gene: TRBD2
J gene: TRBJ2-3
V gene: TRBV5-4
CDR3 protein: CASSLELAGGPSTDTQYF
CDR3 DNA: TGTGCCAGCAGCTTGGAACTAGCGGGGGGGCCGAGCACAGATACGCAGTATTTT

clone size: .
D gene: TRBD2
J gene: TRBJ2-7
V gene: TRBV12-5
CDR3 protein: CASGLTPGGEQYF
CDR3 DNA: TGTGCTAGTGGTTTGACCCCGGGGGGCGAGCAGTACTTC

clone size: .
D gene: TRBD2
J gene: TRBJ2-1
V gene: TRBV4-2
CDR3 protein: CASSLFTSGSYNEQFF
CDR3 DNA: TGTGCCAGCAGCCTCTTCACTAGCGGGAGCTATAATGAGCAGTTCTTC

clone size: .
D gene: TRBD1
J gene: TRBJ1-2
V gene: TRBV11-3
CDR3 protein: CASSLGQGNYGYTF
CDR3 DNA: TGTGCCAGCAGCTTAGGACAGGGGAACTATGGCTACACCTTC

clone size: .
D gene: .
J gene: TRBJ1-2
V gene: TRBV19
CDR3 protein: CATLREPYGYTF
CDR3 DNA: TGTGCCACCCTACGTGAGCCCTATGGCTACACCTTC

clone size: .
D gene: .
J gene: TRBJ2-7
V gene: TRBV5-1
CDR3 protein: CASSLKVRLYLAYEQYF
CDR3 DNA: TGCGCCAGCAGCTTGAAGGTGAGACTGTACCTGGCCTACGAGCAGTACTTC

clone size: .
D gene: TRBD1
J gene: TRBJ2-1
V gene: TRBV11-2
CDR3 protein: CASSSQPGQKYNEQFF
CDR3 DNA: TGTGCCAGCAGCTCCCAACCGGGACAGAAATACAATGAGCAGTTCTTC

clone size: once
D gene: TRBD2
J gene: TRBJ2-7
V gene: TRBV28
CDR3 protein: CASRAGTSVSYEQYF
CDR3 DNA: TGTGCCAGCAGAGCCGGGACTAGCGTCTCCTACGAGCAGTACTTC

clone size: .
D gene: .
J gene: TRBJ1-1
V gene: TRBV5-1
CDR3 protein: CASSWVAGSETEAFF
CDR3 DNA: TGCGCCAGCAGCTGGGTAGCTGGGTCGGAGACTGAAGCTTTCTTT

clone size: .
D gene: .
J gene: TRBJ2-3
V gene: TRBV15
CDR3 protein: CATSRGTGVGTDTQYF
CDR3 DNA: TGTGCCACCAGCAGAGGCACGGGAGTGGGCACAGATACGCAGTATTTT

clone size: .
D gene: .
J gene: TRBJ2-1
V gene: TRBV4-2
CDR3 protein: CASSPLTGSYNEQFF
CDR3 DNA: TGTGCCAGCAGCCCGTTGACTGGCTCCTACAATGAGCAGTTCTTC

clone size: .
D gene: TRBD1
J gene: TRBJ1-2
V gene: TRBV15
CDR3 protein: CATSSGQGSYGYTF
CDR3 DNA: TGTGCCACCAGCAGTGGACAGGGGTCGTATGGCTACACCTTC

clone size: few
D gene: TRBD1
J gene: TRBJ1-1
V gene: TRBV29-1
CDR3 protein: CSVKGQAMNTEAFF
CDR3 DNA: TGCAGCGTTAAGGGACAGGCCATGAACACTGAAGCTTTCTTT

clone size: .
D gene: TRBD1
J gene: TRBJ2-5
V gene: TRBV19
CDR3 protein: CASSTTPGQGLAQYF
CDR3 DNA: TGTGCCAGTAGCACTACCCCGGGACAGGGGTTGGCCCAGTACTTC

clone size: .
D gene: TRBD2
J gene: TRBJ2-4
V gene: TRBV2
CDR3 protein: CASRGTSGRSMGAHF
CDR3 DNA: TGTGCCAGCAGGGGGACTAGCGGGAGATCCATGGGAGCGCACTTC